These T cell receptor beta chains were read from a single sample in a study of blood T cell repertoires in COVID-19. Sequenced by immunoSEQ multiplex PCR; TCRdb stores in-frame clones only, minus some. The sample has about 370,000 clones, roughly 90% seen once; the top ten hold about 3%. Sequences were obtained from peripheral blood. These receptors came from a woman aged 30 to 39 with COVID-19, enrolled during active disease. Both conserved end residues are trimmed from each CDR3. Each record gives: V gene, D gene, J gene, CDR3 protein. A D gene is named only where the DNA matches it firmly.

TRBV3-1/TRBV3-2	TRBD2	TRBJ2-5	ASSQDRGLAGGETQY
TRBV19	NA	TRBJ2-1	ASSILPGLTHNEQF
TRBV18	NA	TRBJ1-2	ASSPSASNYGYT
TRBV3-1/TRBV3-2	TRBD1	TRBJ2-7	ASSQGRGLPYEQY
TRBV15	NA	TRBJ1-1	ATSRGPRRNTEAF
TRBV7-9	NA	TRBJ2-3	ASSYNKQGTDTQY
TRBV5-4	TRBD2	TRBJ2-2	ASSLLLAGDLTGELF
TRBV5-1	NA	TRBJ2-1	ASSLGPAGAGDYNEQF
TRBV6-6	TRBD1	TRBJ2-5	ASSQGQGETQY
TRBV29-1	NA	TRBJ1-2	SVGRDSQDYT
TRBV4-3	TRBD1	TRBJ2-2	ASSQDVPRTGVILSTGELF
TRBV20-1	TRBD2	TRBJ2-1	SASEGGRVYNEQF
TRBV19	NA	TRBJ1-6	ASSIVSSFGGNNSPLH
TRBV29-1	NA	TRBJ2-3	SVEDRRTRGTDTQY
TRBV5-4	TRBD2	TRBJ2-3	ASSPALAGGPGTDTQY
TRBV5-1	TRBD1	TRBJ2-2	ASSLEGQGYSAGELF
TRBV5-5	NA	TRBJ1-3	ASSPQGTGNTIY
TRBV24-1	NA	TRBJ1-2	ATSDRRVGVYGYT
TRBV5-8	TRBD1	TRBJ1-5	ASSQGTGSWANQPQH
TRBV10-3	NA	TRBJ1-5	AISESLEQPQH
TRBV19	TRBD2	TRBJ2-3	ASSISSGSSTDTQY
TRBV4-3	NA	TRBJ1-6	ASSQEGHPGSPLH
TRBV10-2	TRBD1	TRBJ1-6	ASSVRGPHSNSPLH
TRBV4-1	NA	TRBJ1-4	ASSQLPGEKLF
TRBV7-6	TRBD1	TRBJ2-2	ASSLGHRGLTGELF
TRBV4-1	NA	TRBJ1-4	ASSHTGDNEKLF